This entry describes one TCR beta chain. Time point specified: after neoadjuvant nivolumab, at surgical resection. This table comes from immunoSEQ multiplex PCR, and its TCRdb copy is limited to in-frame clones, with some not included. In the table there are 15,000 or so clones, 60% to 80% of which are singletons. The sample originates from a study of neoadjuvant anti-PD-1 for oral cavity cancer. Study in general: Non-progressing patients received a fourth nivolumab dose near day 43, then surgery on days 50-56.

The CDR3 length is 16 residues. V lost 4 bases, J lost 8 bases, and 13 bases stayed unmatched. The germline V gene encodes CDR1 PRHDT and CDR2 FYEKMQ (reference sequence). The TCR originated in a person aged 40-85 years with oral cavity squamous cell carcinoma. Here the sequenced sample was PBMCs, taken after nivolumab (anti-PD-1) treatment. The chain recombines TRBV13 with TRBJ1-2; 10 bases fit TRBD1. CDR3 coding DNA: TGTGCCAGCAGCTCAAACCCGGGACAGGGGCCGCAGGGCTACACCTTC. This gives the protein CASSSNPGQGPQGYTF.